Given below is one T cell receptor (beta chain) in context. Genomic DNA provided the template from which TCR beta VDJ and CDR3 profiles were obtained. TCRdb re-derived calls from the reads in MiXCR, one entry per CDR3 protein. The sample has 200,000 to 250,000 distinct CDR3 sequences; around 63% are singletons. The data derive from a study of CD8+CD57+ T cells in acquired aplastic anemia. About the study: An average of 3.2 ug of DNA was obtained from sorted CD4+ and CD8+ cells. Healthy donors yielded some 9.9 million CD4+ cell reads on average.

The CDR3 length is 13 residues. Germline lookup yields CDR1 SGHTS and CDR2 YDEGEE. The J segment lost 4 bases and the V segment lost 6 bases, leaving 7 bases of the junction unmatched. The chain recombines TRBV5-8 with TRBJ2-7; 7 bases agree with TRBD1. The specimen was sorted CD4+, CD8+, or CD8+CD57+ T cells (not recorded which) from PBMCs. The origin of this receptor is a human donor in good health. CDR3 residues: CASIRGSLYEQYF. The CDR3 DNA is TGTGCCAGCATCAGGGGGTCCCTTTACGAGCAGTACTTC. Combining the CDR3 with reference TRBV5-8 and TRBJ2-7 gives the whole variable domain EAGVTQSPTHLIKTRGQQATLRCSPISGHTSVYWYQQALGLGLQFLLWYDEGEERNRGNFPPRFSGRQFPNYSSELNVNALELEDSALYLCASIRGSLYEQYFGPGTRLTVT.